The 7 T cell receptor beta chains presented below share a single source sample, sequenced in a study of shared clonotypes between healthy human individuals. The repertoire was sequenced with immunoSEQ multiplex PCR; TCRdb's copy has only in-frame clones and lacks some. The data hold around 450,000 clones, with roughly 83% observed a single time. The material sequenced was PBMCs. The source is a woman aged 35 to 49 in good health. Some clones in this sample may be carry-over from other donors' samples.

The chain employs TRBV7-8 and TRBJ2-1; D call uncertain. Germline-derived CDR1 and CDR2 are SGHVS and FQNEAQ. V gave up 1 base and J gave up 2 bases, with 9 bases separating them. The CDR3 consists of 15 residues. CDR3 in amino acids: CASSLELNPYNEQFF. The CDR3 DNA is TGTGCCAGCAGCTTAGAATTGAACCCCTACAATGAGCAGTTCTTC. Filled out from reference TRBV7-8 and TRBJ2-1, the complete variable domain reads GAGVSQSPRYKVAKRGQDVALRCDPISGHVSLFWYQQALGQGPEFLTYFQNEAQLDKSGLPSDRFFAERPEGSVSTLKIQRTQQEDSAVYLCASSLELNPYNEQFFGPGTRLTVL.

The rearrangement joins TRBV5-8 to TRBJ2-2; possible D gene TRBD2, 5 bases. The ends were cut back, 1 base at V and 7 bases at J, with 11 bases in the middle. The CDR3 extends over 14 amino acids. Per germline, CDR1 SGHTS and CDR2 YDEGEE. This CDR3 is CASSLNERDGELFF. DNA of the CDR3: TGTGCCAGCAGCTTGAATGAGAGGGACGGGGAGCTGTTTTTT.

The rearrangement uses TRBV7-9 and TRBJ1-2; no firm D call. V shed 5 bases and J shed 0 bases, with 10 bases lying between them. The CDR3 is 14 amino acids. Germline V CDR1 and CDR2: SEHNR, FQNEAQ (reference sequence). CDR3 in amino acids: CASSAPGTNYGYTF. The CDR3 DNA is TGTGCCAGCAGCGCCCCGGGAACTAACTATGGCTACACCTTC.

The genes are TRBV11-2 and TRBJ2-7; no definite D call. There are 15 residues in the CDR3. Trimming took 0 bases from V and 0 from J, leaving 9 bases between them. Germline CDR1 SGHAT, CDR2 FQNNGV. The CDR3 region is CASSLEDITSYEQYF. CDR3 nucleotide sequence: TGTGCCAGCAGCTTAGAAGACATAACCTCCTACGAGCAGTACTTC.

The CDR3 spells CASSLAPGQPQETQYF. The CDR3 DNA sequence: TGTGCCAGCAGCTTAGCTCCGGGACAGCCACAAGAGACCCAGTACTTC. The V call is TRBV7-2, the J call TRBJ2-5, with 7 bases lining up with TRBD1. CDR1 and CDR2 (germline): SGHTA, FQGNSA. CDR3 length equals 16 residues. J lost 2 bases, V lost 0 bases, and 6 bases had no gene match.

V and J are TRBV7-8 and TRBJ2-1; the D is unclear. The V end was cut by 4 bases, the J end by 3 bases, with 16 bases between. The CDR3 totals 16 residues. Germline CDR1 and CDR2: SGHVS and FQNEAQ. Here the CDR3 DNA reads TGTGCCAGCAGCTCCCAGGCAGCCCATGGCTACAATGAGCAGTTCTTC. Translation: CASSSQAAHGYNEQFF.

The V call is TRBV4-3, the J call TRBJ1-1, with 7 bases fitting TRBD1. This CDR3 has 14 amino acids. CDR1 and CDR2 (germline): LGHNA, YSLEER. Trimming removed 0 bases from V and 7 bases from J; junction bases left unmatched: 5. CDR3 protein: CASSQDPRDSEAFF. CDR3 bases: TGCGCCAGCAGCCAAGATCCCAGGGACAGTGAAGCTTTCTTT.